This record covers a single T cell receptor (beta chain). One junction end disagrees with the germline gene, perhaps due to a read error. The same CDR3 also results from other DNA sequences found in this sample. This CDR3 is 14 amino acids long. Per the germline V gene, CDR1 is SGHVS and CDR2 is FNYEAQ. The data belong to a study of control samples from healthy donors and cancer patients. TCRdb's copy holds only in-frame clones and misses some; the assay was immunoSEQ multiplex PCR. The sample includes approximately 83,000 clones, approximately 95% of them seen just once. The sample taken for sequencing was blood. This chain uses TRBV7-6 with TRBJ2-7, with 7 nucleotides matching TRBD1. This clonotype originated in a woman aged 25-40 years in good health. The CDR3 sequence is CASSPGTDPYEQYF. CDR3 nucleotides: TGCGCCAGCAGCCCAGGGACAGACCCCTACGAGCAGTACTTC.